What follows is one TCR delta chain and its context. Its antigen is unknown. Extracted RNA was reverse transcribed into cDNA. Multiplex PCR used pooled V-gene forward primers and a constant-region reverse primer to amplify CDR3s. TCRdb reran clone calling via CATT on the multiplex PCR reads. The sample shows about 58,000 delta-chain clones, more than 12% of them seen only once. This entry belongs to a study of Vδ1+ human thymocytes. CDR1 and CDR2 from the germline V gene are TSWWSYY and QGS. Trimming removed 1 base from V and 2 bases from J, with 26 bases in between. The CDR3 spans 20 residues. Findings of the study overall: In the thymus, TRG and TRD repertoires looked highly polyclonal with Gaussian CDR3 lengths.

The chain joins TRDV1 to TRDJ1, with D perhaps matching TRDD2 or TRDD3 (6 bases each). This receptor was identified in a girl under three years old who had congenital heart surgery. Sample: Vdelta1+ gamma-delta thymocytes from the thymus. Subset defined: FACS-sorted CD3+ TCRalphabeta- TCRVdelta1+ TCRVdelta2- thymocytes. CDR3 in amino acids: CALGEPTFPQEGYRTDKLIF. The CDR3 DNA is TGTGCTCTTGGGGAACCGACCTTCCCTCAAGAGGGATATCGAACCGATAAACTCATCTTT.